This T cell receptor (beta chain) was sequenced for a study of cytomegalovirus exposure and HLA in healthy donors. To note about this clone: As yet, its antigen is unknown.

PCR amplification relied on 60 Vbeta primers (plus 13 Jbeta primers). Sequenced by immunoSEQ multiplex PCR; TCRdb stores in-frame clones only, minus some. The sample has some 250,000 clones, roughly 80% seen once. Overall study findings and caveats: Three chains linked to CMV were shown in vitro to be specific for CMV antigens. The likely origin of a cluster of highly shared sequence variants was a sequencing artifact.

Trimming removed 3 bases from V and 3 bases from J, with 8 bases in between. The CDR3 sequence is 13 residues long. CDR1 is MNHEY and CDR2 is SMNVEV in the germline V gene (reference sequence). This sequence joins TRBV27 and TRBJ1-1; D is unresolved. This receptor was identified in a woman between 40 and 55 years old in good health and CMV-seropositive. The sample taken for sequencing was PBMCs. CDR3 loop: CASSFIGDTEAFF. DNA of the CDR3: TGTGCCAGCAGTTTCATAGGAGACACTGAAGCTTTCTTT.